These 13 T cell receptor beta chains originate from one sample sequenced in a study of T cells in Graves' hyperthyroidism and ophthalmopathy. Amplification of TCR beta CDR3 regions was performed using RNA transcripts as template. HTBI primers were the set used in a first-round RT-PCR of the TCR CDR3. TCRdb re-analysed the multiplex PCR reads in MiXCR, keeping a single row per CDR3 protein. This table has fewer than 650,000 distinct CDR3 sequences, about 14% appearing once. Sequencing was carried out using blood. These receptors were collected from a woman between 18 and 29 years old with Graves' ophthalmopathy.

This clonotype occurred many times. This chain links TRBV3-1 with TRBJ2-5, with D hard to call. Trimming removed 1 base from V and 1 base from J, with 4 bases in between. The CDR3 is 13 residues long. Germline assignment: CDR1 LGHDT and CDR2 YNNKEL (reference sequence). CDR3 nucleotides: TGTGCCAGCAGCCAAGCGACCCAAGAGACCCAGTACTTC. Its protein product is CASSQATQETQYF.

This clonotype has a handful of counts. The chain couples TRBV10-3 to TRBJ1-6; D ambiguous. The CDR3 has 11 amino acids. The ends were cut back, 6 bases at V and 5 bases at J, with 2 bases in the middle. In germline, CDR1 is ENHRY, CDR2 SYGVKD. Written as DNA, the CDR3 is TGTGCCATCAGCGATAATTCACCCCTCCACTTT. Translation gives CAISDNSPLHF.

The sample holds many counts of this clonotype. The chain carries TRBV11-3 and TRBJ2-2; maybe TRBD2 (7 bases). The V and J ends lost 5 bases and 1 base respectively, with 20 bases between them. The germline CDR1 and CDR2 sequences are SGHNT and YENEEA. The CDR3 spans 18 residues. The CDR3 DNA sequence: TGTGCCAGCAGCCTCGGGGGGTGGGGGACACGGAACACCGGGGAGCTGTTTTTT. Amino acids: CASSLGGWGTRNTGELFF. Full variable domain (missing parts from reference TRBV11-3 and TRBJ2-2): EAGVVQSPRYKIIEKKQPVAFWCNPISGHNTLYWYLQNLGQGPELLIRYENEEAVDDSQLPKDRFSAERLKGVDSTLKIQPAELGDSAVYLCASSLGGWGTRNTGELFFGEGSRLTVL.

There are many counts of this clonotype. The chain employs TRBV12-3 or TRBV12-4 and TRBJ2-7; 11 nucleotides agree with TRBD2. Trimming took 3 bases from V and 6 from J; bases not matched to a gene: 4. The CDR3 runs to 14 residues. As DNA, the CDR3 is TGTGCCAGCAGTTTCGTACTAGCGGGGGCCGAGCAGTACTTC. This encodes CASSFVLAGAEQYF.

Ten or more counts support this clonotype. The chain recombines TRBV7-8 with TRBJ2-1; TRBD2 agrees at 12 bases. The CDR3 extends over 18 amino acids. Germline CDR1 reads SGHVS; CDR2 reads FQNEAQ. J lost 4 bases, V lost 4 bases, and 11 bases had no gene match. In DNA, the CDR3 is TGTGCCAGCAGCTCAACCCAGCTAGCGGGAGGGCAGTACAATGAGCAGTTCTTC. Translated: CASSSTQLAGGQYNEQFF.

This clonotype was detected many times. The chain joins TRBV27 to TRBJ2-7, with D tentatively TRBD2 (5 bases). The V end was cut by 2 bases, the J end by 0 bases, with 11 bases between. Germline V gives CDR1 MNHEY, CDR2 SMNVEV (reference sequence). This CDR3 contains 15 residues. Here the CDR3 reads CASSLHGTSSYEQYF. CDR3 sequence (DNA): TGTGCCAGCAGTTTACACGGAACTAGCTCCTACGAGCAGTACTTC.

This clonotype has ten or more counts. The chain joins TRBV24-1 to TRBJ2-3; D remains ambiguous. The CDR3 is 12 residues long. Trimming left V 1 base short and J 5 bases short, with 3 bases between. CDR1 is KGHDR and CDR2 is SFDVKD in the germline V gene. As DNA, the CDR3 is TGTGCCACCAGTGATTTCCAAGATACGCAGTATTTT. It is translated as CATSDFQDTQYF.

Points on this clonotype: An end of the junction does not agree with germline; a read error may underlie this. The chain links TRBV7-7 to TRBJ2-3; 8 nucleotides align to TRBD2. The CDR3 has 16 amino acids. The germline V gene encodes CDR1 SSHAT and CDR2 FNYEAQ (reference sequence). In DNA form, the CDR3 reads TGTGCTAGCAGCCCTATAGCGGGATCGGAGTCTGATACGCAGTATTTT. Amino acid sequence: CASSPIAGSESDTQYF.

In the case of this clonotype: A much bigger clone sits one base away, suggesting this may be a read error. The V call is TRBV11-3, the J call TRBJ2-7, with D perhaps being TRBD1 or TRBD2 (5 bases each). The CDR3 has 15 residues. Trimming shortened V by 0 bases and J by 4 bases, and 13 bases separated the two germline ends. The germline CDR1 and CDR2 sequences are SGHNT and YENEEA. The chain's CDR3 is CASSLDREGWYEQYF. Written as DNA, the CDR3 is TGTGCCAGCAGCTTAGATCGAGAGGGGTGGTACGAGCAGTACTTC.

This clonotype was counted many times. The rearrangement links TRBV28 to TRBJ2-7; no clear D gene. Deletions cut 1 base from V and 2 bases from J, with 12 bases between. The CDR3 has 15 amino acids. Germline V CDR1 and CDR2: MDHEN, SYDVKM. The CDR3 nucleotides read TGTGCCAGCAGTTTATTGTCAGGCCGCGCCTACGAGCAGTACTTC. Translating gives CASSLLSGRAYEQYF.

This clonotype was detected many times. The CDR3 region has the DNA TGTGCCAGCAGTTCTGAACCCAGGGCCTCAGGGAATCAAGAGACCCAGTACTTC. It translates to CASSSEPRASGNQETQYF. The chain links TRBV28 to TRBJ2-5, with D possibly being TRBD1 (5 bases). This CDR3 is 18 amino acids long. Trimming left V 4 bases short and J 2 bases short, with 23 bases between. In germline, CDR1 is MDHEN, CDR2 SYDVKM.

The chain's CDR3 is CASSLAAGGLGYGYTF. The CDR3 bases are TGCGCCAGCAGCTTGGCGGCAGGGGGCCTGGGCTATGGCTACACCTTC. The rearrangement links TRBV5-1 to TRBJ1-2; the match to TRBD1 covers 8 bases. The junction had 8 bases not matched to a gene; V was cut back by 0 bases and J by 4 bases. The CDR3 length is 16 residues. Looked up from germline, CDR1 is SGHRS and CDR2 is YFSETQ.

This clonotype was seen many times. V usage is TRBV28 and J usage is TRBJ2-7; tentatively, D is TRBD2 (6 bases). The germline V gene has CDR1 MDHEN and CDR2 SYDVKM. The ends were cut back, 6 bases at V and 4 bases at J, with 16 bases in the middle. The CDR3 extends over 14 amino acids. This CDR3 reads CASRGDWMGYEQYF. The CDR3 coding sequence is TGTGCCAGCAGGGGGGACTGGATGGGGTACGAGCAGTACTTC.